Listed here are 12 T cell receptor beta chains from one sample, sequenced in a study of cytomegalovirus exposure and HLA in healthy donors. PCR used 60 Vbeta primers and 13 Jbeta primers. The table came from immunoSEQ multiplex PCR; TCRdb's copy has only in-frame clones and leaves some out. This sample has some 190,000 clones, with 82% found just once. Input material: PBMCs. The receptors were sampled from a man in his forties in good health and CMV-seronegative.

The V call is TRBV6-4, the J call TRBJ1-1; no reliable D call. Germline V gene lookup returns CDR1 MRHNA and CDR2 SNTAGT. Trimming removed 3 bases at V and 1 base at J, with 6 bases between. This CDR3 region has 13 residues. The DNA for the CDR3 is TGTGCCAGCAGTGAGGAGGGGAACACTGAAGCTTTCTTT. It translates to CASSEEGNTEAFF.

The rearrangement uses TRBV5-1 and TRBJ2-1, with TRBD1 matching over 8 bases. Trimming at V came to 2 bases and at J to 7 bases, leaving 8 bases not matched to a gene. CDR3 size: 15 residues. Germline V CDR1 and CDR2: SGHRS, YFSETQ. The CDR3 region has the DNA TGCGCCAGCAGCTTTGGTGGGACAGGACGGAATGAGCAGTTCTTC. Protein: CASSFGGTGRNEQFF.

The CDR3 nucleotides read TGTGCCAGCAGCCCTCACTCCAACTCACCCCTCCACTTT. As protein: CASSPHSNSPLHF. The chain carries TRBV7-9 and TRBJ1-6; no clear D. CDR1 is SEHNR, CDR2 FQNEAQ, per germline (reference sequence). The V gene lost 5 bases and the J gene lost 10 bases, with 12 bases spanning the gap. This CDR3 has 13 amino acids.

This clone was detected only a few times. This rearrangement joins TRBV5-6 to TRBJ1-3; D is ambiguous. The V end was cut by 2 bases, the J end by 3 bases, with 12 bases between. Germline V gene sequence: CDR1 SGHDT, CDR2 YYEEEE. The CDR3 is 15 residues long. This CDR3 is CASSLGGPYGNTIYF. The CDR3 DNA reads TGTGCCAGCAGCTTAGGAGGGCCCTATGGAAACACCATATATTTT.

This clone appeared a few times. The genes are TRBV28 and TRBJ2-7; tentative D call: TRBD2 (5 bases). Germline-derived CDR1 and CDR2 are MDHEN and SYDVKM. Deletions cut 5 bases from V and 0 bases from J, with 11 bases between. The CDR3 has 14 amino acids. CDR3 protein: CASSTGLISYEQYF. CDR3 nucleotide sequence: TGTGCCAGCAGTACCGGACTGATCTCCTACGAGCAGTACTTC.

This chain links TRBV5-1 with TRBJ1-6, with TRBD1 identical over 9 bases. The CDR3 is 17 amino acids. The germline V gene encodes CDR1 SGHRS and CDR2 YFSETQ. V lost 2 bases and J lost 5; bases outside the gene matches: 8. The CDR3 is CASSFLPGQGNNSPLHF. The CDR3 DNA reads TGCGCCAGCAGCTTCCTACCGGGACAGGGTAATAATTCACCCCTCCACTTT.

V gene TRBV5-1 combines with J gene TRBJ2-5; TRBD1 aligns across 11 bases. Trimming took 4 bases from V and 1 from J; bases not matched to a gene: 12. The CDR3 is made up of 18 amino acids. Looked up from germline, CDR1 is SGHRS and CDR2 is YFSETQ. The CDR3 protein is CASSPGQGVGSAQETQYF. The CDR3 DNA is TGCGCCAGCAGCCCGGGACAGGGGGTCGGTAGCGCCCAAGAGACCCAGTACTTC. Full variable domain (rest looked up from reference TRBV5-1 and TRBJ2-5): KAGVTQTPRYLIKTRGQQVTLSCSPISGHRSVSWYQQTPGQGLQFLFEYFSETQRNKGNFPGRFSGRQFSNSRSEMNVSTLELGDSALYLCASSPGQGVGSAQETQYFGPGTRLLVL.

The chain couples TRBV18 to TRBJ1-5; D gene uncertain. Deletions cut 6 bases from V and 7 bases from J, with 13 bases between. Germline CDR1 reads KGHSH; CDR2 reads LQKENI. The CDR3 has 13 amino acids. The CDR3 sequence: CASSAGLRQPQHF. In DNA, the CDR3 is TGTGCCAGCTCGGCCGGTCTGAGGCAGCCCCAGCATTTT. Full variable domain (rest looked up from reference TRBV18 and TRBJ1-5): NAGVMQNPRHLVRRRGQEARLRCSPMKGHSHVYWYRQLPEEGLKFMVYLQKENIIDESGMPKERFSAEFPKEGPSILRIQQVVRGDSAAYFCASSAGLRQPQHFGDGTRLSIL.

The V call is TRBV7-2, the J call TRBJ2-7; 7 bases are a match to TRBD2. The CDR3 is made up of 15 amino acids. Germline lookup yields CDR1 SGHTA and CDR2 FQGNSA. With V trimmed by 5 bases and J by 0 bases, 7 bases remained unmatched. CDR3 residues: CASSPRGGSSYEQYF. As DNA, the CDR3 is TGTGCCAGCAGCCCCCGTGGCGGGAGCTCCTACGAGCAGTACTTC.

The CDR3 is CASTWGGVPSGELFF. DNA of the CDR3: TGTGCCAGCACATGGGGGGGGGTCCCATCCGGGGAGCTGTTTTTT. The chain joins TRBV27 to TRBJ2-2, with TRBD2 matching over 7 bases. The V and J ends lost 7 bases and 6 bases, in that order; junction bases with no gene match: 11. Germline V gene sequence: CDR1 MNHEY, CDR2 SMNVEV (reference sequence). The CDR3 is 15 residues long.

This clone was counted only a few times. The V and J genes are TRBV7-9 and TRBJ2-5; D is possibly TRBD1 (5 bases). The V gene's germline CDR1 is SEHNR and CDR2 FQNEAQ (reference sequence). V dropped 1 base and J dropped 4 bases, with 19 bases sitting between them. This CDR3 contains 17 residues. CDR3 in DNA: TGTGCCAGCAGCTTAGGGGGCCCCAGGGCGGCTAGAGAGACCCAGTACTTC. It specifies CASSLGGPRAARETQYF.

This clone was counted a single time. The chain is built from TRBV4-1 and TRBJ2-5; 14 bases are a match to TRBD2. Germline V gene sequence: CDR1 MGHRA, CDR2 YSYEKL. This CDR3 has 16 residues. The junction had 2 bases not matched to a gene; V was cut back by 1 base and J by 4 bases. As DNA, the CDR3 is TGCGCCAGCAGCCAAGGGACTAGCGGGGGGTTAGAGACCCAGTACTTC. Translated, it gives CASSQGTSGGLETQYF.